This TCR beta chain was sequenced during a study of T-cell reconstitution after alpha-beta-depleted transplantation in children. Germline V gene lookup returns CDR1 DFQATT and CDR2 SNEGSKA (reference sequence). This CDR3 has 16 residues. V lost 0 bases, J lost 3 bases, and 15 bases lay in between. This sample's TCRbeta library carried unique molecular identifier barcodes. TCRdb re-derived calls from the PCR reads in MiXCR, one entry per CDR3 protein. Here the sample spans 450,000 to 600,000 distinct CDR3 sequences, 30% to 35% being singletons. The source was PBMCs from the stem cell graft donor, collected from the stem cell graft. The V gene is TRBV20-1, the J gene TRBJ1-5, with TRBD1 as a possible D gene (5 bases). The sequence came from a human donor who donated a stem cell graft to a child with aplastic anemia. The DNA for the CDR3 is TGCAGTGCTAGAGAATACGGGGCCAGCTCCAATCAGCCCCAGCATTTT. This codes for CSAREYGASSNQPQHF.